What follows is one T cell receptor (beta chain) and its context. This clonotype turned up a few times. Its antigen is still unknown. No quality values exist for individual bases; no much larger clone is one base distant. This sample is part of a study of T-cell memory formation after mild COVID-19 (dated by TCRdb to the early 2020s). The study in broad terms: TCR sequence clusters from the two donors were found to be largely donor specific. Longitudinal TCRalpha and TCRbeta repertoire sequencing tracked T-cell clones expanding and contracting after mild COVID-19 in a couple of donors. Two young, previously healthy adult volunteers made up the cohort, one male and one female. Study-level results and caveats: Contracting CD4+ clones were found mainly in CM and EM memory subsets, while CD8+ clones were enriched in EMRA. Clones contracting from day 15 to 85 had balanced CD4/CD8 phenotypes, while a second wave expanding from day 15 to 37 was biased towards CD4+. Only a couple of mild cases were covered by the study, and larger cohorts that include severe cases with pre-infection samples were considered necessary. SARS-CoV-2 specificity was not confirmed for the second-wave clones peaking on day 37. Some responding clones were detected in pre-infection memory, suggesting pre-existing cross-reactive memory T cells joined the SARS-CoV-2 response.

Instrument used: Illumina NovaSeq 6000. TCRalpha and TCRbeta cDNA libraries were built by 5'RACE with constant-segment primers, adding sample barcodes and unique molecular identifiers. RNA was extracted from every sample with Trizol reagent. Library amplification was performed in two PCR steps, and a second sample barcode and Illumina TruSeq adapters were introduced in the second step. The libraries were sequenced on an Illumina NovaSeq using 2 x 150 bp paired-end reads. In the paper's pipeline: With migec v1.2.7, reads were demultiplexed and then collapsed into UMI-guided consensus sequences. Using mixcr v2.1.11, UMI consensuses were aligned to TRA and TRB V and J templates and then assembled into clonotypes. Expanded or contracted clonotypes were those called significant by both edgeR and NoisET, with noise models trained on biological replicates. For edgeR calls, the thresholds were a false discovery rate-adjusted p below 0.01 and a log2 fold-change of 1. As an exploratory analysis of dynamics, PCA with hierarchical clustering was applied to max-normalized trajectories of the 1000 most abundant clonotypes. Separately sequenced CD4+ and CD8+ repertoires were used to assign a CD4 or CD8 phenotype to each responding clone. The raw public reads went through TCRdb reprocessing: fastp at Q25, MiXCR clone calling, in-frame beta chains kept. Merged by CDR3 protein, the rows form single entries marked with the most common genes and DNA. None of the V and J calls come from the authors' own analysis; TCRdb made them. The sample table contains under 650,000 distinct CDR3 sequences; only one count was recorded for under 20% of them. The ten largest clones take up approximately 12% of the sample.

Ficoll-Paque density gradient centrifugation was used to isolate PBMCs. The cysteine opens and the phenylalanine closes a CDR3 of 14 amino acids. The retained sequence is limited to the CDR3, 42 bases, with the frame set at the first base. The germline V gene (reference sequence) specifies DFQATT as CDR1 and SNEGSKA as CDR2. Trimming takes 0 bases off V and 6 bases off J; junction bases not matched to a gene: 4. Sequenced input: PBMCs or a T cell subset sorted from them (not recorded which). This sequence uses TRBV20-1 and TRBJ2-1, with 8 bases in between that match TRBD2. The origin of this receptor is an adult woman who had mild COVID-19 (a few samples of this study predate the infection). The sample titles of this study are shuffled in the database, so cell type and time point are left out; the donor was told from shared clones. The base sequence is TGCAGTGCTAGAGATAGCGGGGTCATCAATGAGCAGTTCTTC. Its product reads: CSARDSGVINEQFF.